This passage covers 4 T cell receptor beta chains from one sample sequenced in a study of Tregs in tolerant kidney transplant recipients. The protocol was immunoSEQ multiplex PCR, while the TCRdb copy is restricted to in-frame clones and leaves out a portion. This repertoire shows more than 90,000 clones, 80% to 95% found once; its top ten account for around 1.6%. Mixed chimerism was transient after nonmyeloablative marrow transplants from related graft donors. The specimen was CD4+ T cells from blood (PBMCs), collected 12 months after the transplant. These receptors all stem from a human patient who received a combined kidney and bone marrow transplant. Some T cells may originate from the graft donor.

The V and J genes are TRBV18 and TRBJ1-4; 9 bases align to TRBD1. The CDR3 totals 14 residues. Germline assignment: CDR1 KGHSH and CDR2 LQKENI. V shed 6 bases, J shed 8 bases, and the junction held 7 bases outside the gene matches. CDR3 in DNA: TGTGCCAGCTCGCCGGACAGGGGTTGGGAAAAACTGTTTTTT. It yields the protein CASSPDRGWEKLFF.

Worth noting for this clone: The sample carries other DNA sequences with the same CDR3. V gene TRBV6-1 combines with J gene TRBJ2-2; 8 bases are shared with TRBD1. Trimming took 6 bases from V and 3 from J; bases not matched to a gene: 3. CDR3 size: 14 residues. Per germline, CDR1 MNHNS and CDR2 SASEGT. CDR3 in amino acids: CASSLGQDTGELFF. CDR3 DNA: TGTGCCAGCAGCCTGGGACAGGACACCGGGGAGCTGTTTTTT.

The chain employs TRBV7-2 and TRBJ1-3; D is unresolved. Germline V gene lookup returns CDR1 SGHTA and CDR2 FQGNSA. V lost 5 bases, J lost 7 bases, and 18 bases lay in between. The CDR3 consists of 15 residues. The CDR3 here is CASSPNSLRSNTIYF. The CDR3 DNA reads TGTGCCAGCAGCCCAAACTCGCTTCGGTCCAACACCATATATTTT.

The count of this clone is one. V and J are TRBV9 and TRBJ2-1; possibly TRBD2 for D (5 bases). The CDR3 covers 15 residues. CDR1 and CDR2 from the germline V gene are SGDLS and YYNGEE. V lost 4 bases to trimming and J lost 0 bases, with 11 bases between them. This CDR3 reads CASSTRESSYNEQFF. CDR3 nucleotide sequence: TGTGCCAGCAGCACCCGGGAAAGCTCCTACAATGAGCAGTTCTTC.